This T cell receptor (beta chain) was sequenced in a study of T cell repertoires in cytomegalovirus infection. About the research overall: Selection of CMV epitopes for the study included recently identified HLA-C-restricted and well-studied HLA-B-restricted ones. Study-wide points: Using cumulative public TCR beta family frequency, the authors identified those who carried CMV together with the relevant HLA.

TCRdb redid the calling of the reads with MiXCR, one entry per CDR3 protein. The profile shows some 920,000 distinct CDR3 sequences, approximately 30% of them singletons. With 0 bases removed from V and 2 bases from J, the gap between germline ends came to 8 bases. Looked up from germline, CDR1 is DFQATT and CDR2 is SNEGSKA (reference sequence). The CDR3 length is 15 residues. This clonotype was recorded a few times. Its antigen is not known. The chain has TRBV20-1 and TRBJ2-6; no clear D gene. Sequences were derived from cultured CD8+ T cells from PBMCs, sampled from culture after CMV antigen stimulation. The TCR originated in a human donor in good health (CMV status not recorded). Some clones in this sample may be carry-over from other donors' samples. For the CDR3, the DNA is TGCAGTGCTAGAGATCTGGAAACTGGGGCCAACGTCCTGACTTTC. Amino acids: CSARDLETGANVLTF.